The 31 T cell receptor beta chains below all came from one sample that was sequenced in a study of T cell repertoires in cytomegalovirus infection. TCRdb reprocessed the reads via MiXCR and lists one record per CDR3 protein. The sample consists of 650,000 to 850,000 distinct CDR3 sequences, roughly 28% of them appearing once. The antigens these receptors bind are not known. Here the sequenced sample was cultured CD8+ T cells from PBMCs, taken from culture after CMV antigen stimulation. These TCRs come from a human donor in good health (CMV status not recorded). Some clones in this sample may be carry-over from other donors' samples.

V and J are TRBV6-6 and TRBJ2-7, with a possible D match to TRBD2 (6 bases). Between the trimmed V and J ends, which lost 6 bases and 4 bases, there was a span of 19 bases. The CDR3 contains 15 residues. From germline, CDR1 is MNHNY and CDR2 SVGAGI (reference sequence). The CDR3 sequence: CASSAGPSLKYEQYF. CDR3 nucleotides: TGTGCCAGCAGCGCGGGACCTTCGTTGAAGTACGAGCAGTACTTC.

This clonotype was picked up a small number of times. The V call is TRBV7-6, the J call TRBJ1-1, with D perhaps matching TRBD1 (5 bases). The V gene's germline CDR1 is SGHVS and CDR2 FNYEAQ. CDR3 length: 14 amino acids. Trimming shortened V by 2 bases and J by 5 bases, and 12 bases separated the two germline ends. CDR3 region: CASSLNGGRTEAFF. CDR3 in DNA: TGTGCCAGCAGCTTAAACGGGGGGAGGACTGAAGCTTTCTTT.

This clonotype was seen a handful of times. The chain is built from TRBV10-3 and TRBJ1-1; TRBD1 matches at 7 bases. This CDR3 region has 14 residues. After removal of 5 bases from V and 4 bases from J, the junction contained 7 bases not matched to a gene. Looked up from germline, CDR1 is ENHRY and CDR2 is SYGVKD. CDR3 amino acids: CAISITGEATEAFF. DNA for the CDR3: TGTGCCATCAGTATAACAGGGGAGGCCACTGAAGCTTTCTTT.

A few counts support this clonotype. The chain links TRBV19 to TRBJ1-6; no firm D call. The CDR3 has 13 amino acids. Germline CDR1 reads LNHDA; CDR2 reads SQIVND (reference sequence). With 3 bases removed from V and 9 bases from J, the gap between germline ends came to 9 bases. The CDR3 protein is CASSIQDGSPLHF. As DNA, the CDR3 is TGTGCCAGTAGTATTCAGGACGGTTCACCCCTCCACTTT.

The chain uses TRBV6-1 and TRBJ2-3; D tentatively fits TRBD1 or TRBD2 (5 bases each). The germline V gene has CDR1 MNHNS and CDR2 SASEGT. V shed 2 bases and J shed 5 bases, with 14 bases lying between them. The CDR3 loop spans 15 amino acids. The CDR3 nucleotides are TGTGCCAGCAGTGAATTGGGACCCGCCGGAGATACGCAGTATTTT. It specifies CASSELGPAGDTQYF.

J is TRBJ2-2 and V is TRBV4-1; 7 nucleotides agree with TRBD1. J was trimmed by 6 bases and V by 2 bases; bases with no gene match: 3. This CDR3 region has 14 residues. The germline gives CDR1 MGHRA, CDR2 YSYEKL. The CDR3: CASSQRQGPGELFF. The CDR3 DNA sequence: TGCGCCAGCAGCCAACGACAGGGTCCCGGGGAGCTGTTTTTT.

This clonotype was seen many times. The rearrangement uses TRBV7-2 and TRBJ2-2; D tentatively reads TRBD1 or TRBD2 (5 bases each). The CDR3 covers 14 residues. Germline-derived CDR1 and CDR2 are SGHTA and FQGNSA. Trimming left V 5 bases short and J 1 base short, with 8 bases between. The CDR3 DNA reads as TGTGCCAGCAGCCGGGGACGGAACACCGGGGAGCTGTTTTTT. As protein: CASSRGRNTGELFF. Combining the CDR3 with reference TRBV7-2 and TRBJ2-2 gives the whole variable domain GAGVSQSPSNKVTEKGKDVELRCDPISGHTALYWYRQSLGQGLEFLIYFQGNSAPDKSGLPSDRFSAERTGGSVSTLTIQRTQQEDSAVYLCASSRGRNTGELFFGEGSRLTVL.

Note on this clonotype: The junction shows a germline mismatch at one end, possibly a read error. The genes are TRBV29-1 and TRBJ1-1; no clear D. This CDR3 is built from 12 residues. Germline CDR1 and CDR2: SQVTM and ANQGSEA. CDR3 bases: TGCAGCGTTGAGTTAGGGAACTCTGAAGCTTTCTTT. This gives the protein CSVELGNSEAFF.

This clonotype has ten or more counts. Here the CDR3 DNA reads TGTGCCAGCAGCTACCGGGATGGAGAGACCCAGTACTTC. Residues: CASSYRDGETQYF. The chain recombines TRBV7-6 with TRBJ2-5; maybe TRBD2 (5 bases). Germline V gene sequence: CDR1 SGHVS, CDR2 FNYEAQ. The germline V and J ends were trimmed by 4 bases and 4 bases, with 10 bases remaining between them. The CDR3 is made up of 13 amino acids.

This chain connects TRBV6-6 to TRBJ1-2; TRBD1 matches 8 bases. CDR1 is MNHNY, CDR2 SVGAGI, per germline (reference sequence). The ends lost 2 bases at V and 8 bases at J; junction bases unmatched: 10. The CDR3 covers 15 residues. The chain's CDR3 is CASSYREDRVRGYTF. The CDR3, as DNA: TGTGCCAGCAGTTACCGGGAGGACAGGGTCCGCGGCTACACCTTC.

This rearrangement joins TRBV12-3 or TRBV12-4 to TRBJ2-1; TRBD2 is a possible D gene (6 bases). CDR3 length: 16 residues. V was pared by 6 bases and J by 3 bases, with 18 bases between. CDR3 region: CASSPLVAGSYNEQFF. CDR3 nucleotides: TGTGCCAGCAGCCCGCTGGTGGCGGGGAGCTACAATGAGCAGTTCTTC.

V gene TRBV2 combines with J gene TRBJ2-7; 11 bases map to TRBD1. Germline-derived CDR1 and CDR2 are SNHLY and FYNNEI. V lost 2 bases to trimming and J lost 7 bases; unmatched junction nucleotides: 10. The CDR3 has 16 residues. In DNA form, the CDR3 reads TGTGCCAGCAGTGAAAGCCGGACAGGGGGCCCATGGGAGCAGTACGTC. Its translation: CASSESRTGGPWEQYV.

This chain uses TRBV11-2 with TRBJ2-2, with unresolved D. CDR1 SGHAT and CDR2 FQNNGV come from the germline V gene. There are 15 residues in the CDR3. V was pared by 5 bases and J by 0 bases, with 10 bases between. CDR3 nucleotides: TGTGCCAGCAGCCATTATGAGTCGAACACCGGGGAGCTGTTTTTT. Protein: CASSHYESNTGELFF.

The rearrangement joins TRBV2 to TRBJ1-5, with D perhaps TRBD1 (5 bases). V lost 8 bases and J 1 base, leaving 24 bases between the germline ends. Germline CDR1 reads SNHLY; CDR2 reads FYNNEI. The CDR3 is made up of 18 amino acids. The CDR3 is CASGPGIVGIESNQPQHF. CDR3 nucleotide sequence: TGTGCCAGCGGGCCAGGGATCGTCGGGATTGAAAGCAATCAGCCCCAGCATTTT.

The CDR3 sequence: CASSVVGRGPDTQYF. Here the CDR3 DNA reads TGTGCCAGCAGCGTAGTAGGGCGGGGCCCAGATACGCAGTATTTT. The V call is TRBV9, the J call TRBJ2-3; maybe TRBD2 (6 bases). The CDR3 consists of 15 residues. The V gene's germline CDR1 is SGDLS and CDR2 YYNGEE. The V and J ends lost 0 bases and 4 bases respectively, with 12 bases between them.

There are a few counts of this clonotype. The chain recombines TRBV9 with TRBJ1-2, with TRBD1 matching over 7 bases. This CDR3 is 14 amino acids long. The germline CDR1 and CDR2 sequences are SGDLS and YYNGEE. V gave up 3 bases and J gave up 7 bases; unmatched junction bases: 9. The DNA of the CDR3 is TGTGCCAGCAGCGGAGACAGGGAGTACGTTGGCTACACCTTC. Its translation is CASSGDREYVGYTF.

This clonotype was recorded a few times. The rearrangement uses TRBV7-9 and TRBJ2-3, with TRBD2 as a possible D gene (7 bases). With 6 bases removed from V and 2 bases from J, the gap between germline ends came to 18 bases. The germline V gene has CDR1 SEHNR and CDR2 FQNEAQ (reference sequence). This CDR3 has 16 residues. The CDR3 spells CASSFFAGADTDTQYF. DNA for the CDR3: TGTGCCAGCAGTTTTTTTGCGGGGGCCGACACAGATACGCAGTATTTT.

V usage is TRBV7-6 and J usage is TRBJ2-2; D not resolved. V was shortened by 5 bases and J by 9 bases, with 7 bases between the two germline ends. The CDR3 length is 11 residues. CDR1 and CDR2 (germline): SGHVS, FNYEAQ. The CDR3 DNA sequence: TGTGCCAGCAGCCCTCAGCGGGAGCTGTTTTTT. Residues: CASSPQRELFF.

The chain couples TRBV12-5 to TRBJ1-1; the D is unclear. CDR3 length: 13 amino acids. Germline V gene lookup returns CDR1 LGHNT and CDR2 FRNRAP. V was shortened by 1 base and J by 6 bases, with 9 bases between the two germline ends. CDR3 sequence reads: CASGLETGAEAFF. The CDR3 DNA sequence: TGTGCTAGTGGTTTGGAGACCGGGGCTGAAGCTTTCTTT.

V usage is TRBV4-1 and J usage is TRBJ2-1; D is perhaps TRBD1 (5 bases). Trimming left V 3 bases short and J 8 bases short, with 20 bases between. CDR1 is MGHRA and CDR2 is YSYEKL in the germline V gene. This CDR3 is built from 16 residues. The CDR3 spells CASSQPYAGALDEQFF. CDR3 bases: TGCGCCAGCAGCCAGCCTTACGCTGGGGCCCTGGATGAGCAGTTCTTC.

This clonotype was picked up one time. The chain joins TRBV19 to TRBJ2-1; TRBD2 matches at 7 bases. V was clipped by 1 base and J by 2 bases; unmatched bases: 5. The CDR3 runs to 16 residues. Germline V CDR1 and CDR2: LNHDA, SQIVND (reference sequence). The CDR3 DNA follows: TGTGCCAGTAGTATAGTCCCGAGCGGGGCCTACAATGAGCAGTTCTTC. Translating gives CASSIVPSGAYNEQFF.

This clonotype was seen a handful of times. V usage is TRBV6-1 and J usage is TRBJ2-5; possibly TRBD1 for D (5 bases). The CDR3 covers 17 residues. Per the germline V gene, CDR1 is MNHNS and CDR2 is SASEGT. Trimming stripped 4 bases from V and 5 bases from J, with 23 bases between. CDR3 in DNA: TGTGCCAGCAGTGCAGACCCCCCGCTGACAGTTTGGGAGACCCAGTACTTC. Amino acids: CASSADPPLTVWETQYF.

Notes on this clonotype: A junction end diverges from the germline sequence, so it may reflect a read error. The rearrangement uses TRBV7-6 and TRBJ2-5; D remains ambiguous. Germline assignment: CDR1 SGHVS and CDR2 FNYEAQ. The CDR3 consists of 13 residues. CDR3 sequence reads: CASSLAQWKTQYF. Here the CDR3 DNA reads TGTGCTAGCAGCTTGGCCCAATGGAAGACCCAGTACTTC.

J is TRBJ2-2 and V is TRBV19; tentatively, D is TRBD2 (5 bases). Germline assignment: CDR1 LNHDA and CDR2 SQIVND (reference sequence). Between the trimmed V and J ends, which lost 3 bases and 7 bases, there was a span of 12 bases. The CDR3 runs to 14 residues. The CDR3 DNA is TGTGCCAGTAGTATCCCCTATCGGGACGGGGAGCTGTTTTTT. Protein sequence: CASSIPYRDGELFF.

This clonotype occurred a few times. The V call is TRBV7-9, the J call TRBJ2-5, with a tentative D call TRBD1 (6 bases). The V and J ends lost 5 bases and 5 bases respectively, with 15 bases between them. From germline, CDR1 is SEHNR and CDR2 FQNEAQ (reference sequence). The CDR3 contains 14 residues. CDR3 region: CASSTRDTGETQYF. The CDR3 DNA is TGTGCCAGCAGCACCCGGGACACGGGGGAGACCCAGTACTTC.

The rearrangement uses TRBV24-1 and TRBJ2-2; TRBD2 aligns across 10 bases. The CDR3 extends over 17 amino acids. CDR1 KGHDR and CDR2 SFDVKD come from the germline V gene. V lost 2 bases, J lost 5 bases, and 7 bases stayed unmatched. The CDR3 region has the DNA TGTGCCACCAGTGATTCGAGAGCGGGGGGGCGTACCGGGGAGCTGTTTTTT. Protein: CATSDSRAGGRTGELFF.

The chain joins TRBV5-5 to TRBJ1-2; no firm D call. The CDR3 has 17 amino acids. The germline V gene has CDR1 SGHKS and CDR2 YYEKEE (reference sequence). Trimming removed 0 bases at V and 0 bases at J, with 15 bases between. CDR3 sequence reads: CASSLGEYPRTNYGYTF. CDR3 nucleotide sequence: TGTGCCAGCAGCTTGGGGGAGTACCCGCGGACTAACTATGGCTACACCTTC.

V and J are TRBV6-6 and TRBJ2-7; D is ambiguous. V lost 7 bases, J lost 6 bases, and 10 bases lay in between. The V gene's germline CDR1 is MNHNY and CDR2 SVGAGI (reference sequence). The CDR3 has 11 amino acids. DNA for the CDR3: TGTGCCAGCACCCACGGGTCCGAGCAGTACTTC. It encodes CASTHGSEQYF.

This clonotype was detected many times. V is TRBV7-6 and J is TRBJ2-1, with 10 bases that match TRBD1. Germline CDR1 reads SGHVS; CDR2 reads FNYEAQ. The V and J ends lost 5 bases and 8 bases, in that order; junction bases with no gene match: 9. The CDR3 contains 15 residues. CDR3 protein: CASSRTGGNWDEQFF. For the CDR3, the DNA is TGTGCCAGCAGCCGGACAGGGGGGAATTGGGATGAGCAGTTCTTC.

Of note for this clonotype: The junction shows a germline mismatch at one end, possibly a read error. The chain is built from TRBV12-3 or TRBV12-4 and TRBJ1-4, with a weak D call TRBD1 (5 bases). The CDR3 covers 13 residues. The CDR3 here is CANSFPGNEKLFF. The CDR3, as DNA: TGTGCCAACAGTTTCCCAGGGAATGAAAAACTGTTTTTT.

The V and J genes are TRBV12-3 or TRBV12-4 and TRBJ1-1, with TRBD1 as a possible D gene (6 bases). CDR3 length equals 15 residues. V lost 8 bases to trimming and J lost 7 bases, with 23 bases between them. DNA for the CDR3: TGTGCCAGCTCCCTCCCAGGACAGAGGGGCCTTGAAGCTTTCTTT. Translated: CASSLPGQRGLEAFF.